This T cell receptor (beta chain) was documented in a study of regulatory T cells in long-lasting Graves disease (dated by TCRdb to 2020 to 2022). In terms of the full investigation: Patients with newly diagnosed Graves' disease had been on antithyroid drugs for under 3 months. The study was conducted in China and was registered as a clinical trial. A total of some 35 samples underwent TCR sequencing: about 13 from persistent and roughly 20 from newly diagnosed Graves' disease patients. Patients with persistent Graves' disease were compared with patients with newly diagnosed Graves' disease using TCR sequencing and RNA sequencing of peripheral blood.

The CDR1 and CDR2 encoded by the germline V gene are SGHAT and FQNNGV. At the junction V is shortened by 1 base and J by 7 bases, with 15 bases in between. The CDR3 has 15 amino acids, counting the end cysteine and phenylalanine. Solely the CDR3 DNA is kept, with 45 bases framed from the first base. A note on this clonotype: Its target antigen remains unknown. Base qualities are not provided; no much larger clone lies one nucleotide away.

The sample's time point label, decoded: newly diagnosed GD, antithyroid drugs for less than 3 months. For both TCR sequencing and RNA sequencing, RNA was extracted from PBMCs in TRIzol. The diagnosis of Graves' disease followed American Thyroid Association guidelines. Patients for the study were recruited at an endocrinology department in Xi'an, China. Each patient gave approximately 9.7 milliliters of peripheral blood, collected in an EDTA anticoagulant tube. Ficoll Paque Plus density gradient separation was used to isolate PBMCs, and no further T cell sorting was done. An Agilent 2100 Bioanalyzer and agarose gel were used to check RNA quality, and a NanoDrop 2000 was used to measure RNA concentration. Library preparation employed multiplex PCR. TCRdb shows the sequencer as Illumina HiSeq 4000. CDR3 regions were amplified by Arm-PCR with iRepertoire HTBI primers to construct TCR beta libraries. Before sequencing, the PCR products went through gel purification. As for the authors' bioinformatics: Across samples, 60 to 80 TRBV and 13 to 15 TRBJ segments were identified and used for gene usage analysis of CDR3 amino acid clonotypes. COPE and FqMerger were used to merge the filtered high-quality paired reads into contigs. BLAST was used to align contigs to IMGT TRBV, TRBD and TRBJ reference genes, with CDR3 defined following IMGT. Any clonotype with a frequency above 0.1% was classified as a highly expanded clone. Shannon entropy served as the measure of repertoire diversity, while the Gini coefficient captured V-J evenness. Clonotypes shared by more than one individual were considered public. TCRdb trimmed the raw reads at Q25, called clones with MiXCR and kept productive beta chains. All rows with the same CDR3 protein become a single entry with the most common DNA and genes. The V and J calls, along with clone size, are taken from TCRdb and not from the paper's own processing. This sample is represented by about 220,000 distinct CDR3 sequences; around 19% of them were singletons. Jointly, the top ten make up about 10% of the sample.

General conclusions and limits of the study: Only the TCR beta chain was sequenced and analyzed. More public clonotypes were shared among persistent patients (around 3,000) than among newly diagnosed patients (966). Preferential use of TRBV28, TRBJ1-2 and TRBJ2-5 was observed in persistent disease, whereas TRBV20-1 and TRBJ2-1 were favored in newly diagnosed disease. Because the primary lesion, thyroid tissue, could not be accessed, the study looked at peripheral blood alone. Persistent Graves' disease patients showed lower TCR Shannon entropy and fewer highly expanded clones than newly diagnosed patients, suggesting clonal expansion. The small sample size was acknowledged by the authors as a limitation that may reduce accuracy.

This sample also belongs to another study, concerning T cells in Graves' hyperthyroidism and ophthalmopathy. Taken from the second paper: Stable Graves' hyperthyroidism was defined as no progression to ophthalmopathy during 18 months of follow-up. Hyperthyroidism patients were newly diagnosed, had a disease duration of under 2 months, and were aged 18 to 65 years. Exclusion was applied to patients with uncontrolled infections, other autoimmune diseases, pregnancy or lactation. Diagnoses were established on the basis of clinical symptoms, serum thyroxine and TRAb, thyroid ultrasound, and orbital computed tomography. The first round of RT-PCR for the TCR CDR3 was performed with the HTBI primer set and the Qiagen OneStep RT-PCR kit. Most expanded thyroid clonotypes (frequency above 0.001) were also detected in blood, a finding suggesting that blood repertoires may reflect thyroid immune responses. In cross-validation, a model built on a 13 V-J signature told ophthalmopathy apart from stable hyperthyroidism with 85% to 90% sensitivity and roughly 81% specificity, and in testing the same model reached 80%/75%. During validation, the model predicted progression to ophthalmopathy a median of roughly six months ahead of onset, with almost 71% sensitivity and 72% to 80% specificity. TCR V-J signatures able to tell the groups apart were searched for in a discovery cohort of 90 to 100 patients, of whom 40 to 45 had Graves' ophthalmopathy and about 55 had stable Graves' hyperthyroidism. An independent validation cohort of under 20 hyperthyroidism patients and 15 or so patients who later progressed to ophthalmopathy tested prospective prediction of ophthalmopathy. For training and testing, the roughly 97 patients in the discovery cohort were randomly divided in a 7:3 ratio. In more than 5 Graves' hyperthyroidism patients, the study also compared T-cell repertoires from thyroid tissue with T-cell repertoires from blood. Following sampling, methimazole starting at 30 mg daily was given to hyperthyroidism patients, and high-dose intravenous methylprednisolone was given to ophthalmopathy patients. Libraries were constructed in a second round of multiplex PCR, after which size selection and purification were carried out. The libraries were sequenced on an Illumina HiSeq2000 using paired-end 100 bp reads. SOAPnuke was used to process the raw data, throwing out any read that contained adapters or uncalled bases, had a mean Phred below 15, or lacked an exact constant-primer or identifier match. COPE v1.2.5 was used to merge the high-quality paired reads, and each unique nucleotide sequence was defined as a clonotype. MiTCR v1.1 was used to align clonotypes to the IMGT TRBV, TRBD and TRBJ reference segments. Analysis was restricted to V-J combinations with a frequency above 0.0001, which covered roughly 99% of repertoires. A TCS score was defined as the ratio of F50 (clonal expansion) to E x V (chaos), with BLOSUM62-based TCRdist applied between CDR3 peptides within each V-J. Welch's t-statistics and random forest reduced 514 V-J features to 13, which were used in a naive Bayes classifier (R e1071). No statistical method was used to set the sample size in advance, and investigators knew the group allocation. TCR Vbeta CDR3 sequencing of around 130 peripheral blood samples (approximately 44 ophthalmopathy, approximately 80 hyperthyroidism and 17 progressor patients) is reported in the paper.

The sample was peripheral blood mononuclear cells (PBMCs), taken at new diagnosis, from a patient treated with antithyroid drugs. The rearranged chain carries TRBV11-2 and TRBJ2-3; the D segment might be TRBD1 or TRBD2, since each matches 5 bases. The TCR sequence derives from a woman younger than 45 with Graves disease. Donor details come from another sample of the same person, matched by shared clones. The DNA reads as follows: TGTGCCAGCAGCTTAGTCGGCACAGGACTGAATACGCAGTATTTT. It codes for CASSLVGTGLNTQYF.